This T cell receptor (beta chain) was captured in a study of blood T cells in healthy people across ages. With regard to this clonotype: The antigen is unknown.

Broader study findings: Using unsorted PBMCs precluded a conclusive naive versus antigen-experienced comparison. A greater number of naive CD4+ cells and higher diversity distinguished long-lived donors from aged donors.

Researchers collected approximately 9.5 milliliters of peripheral blood from every single donor. With a J-beta primer mix and a sample-barcoded 5' primer, a second PCR ran about 7 to 11 cycles. TCRdb processed the 5' RACE reads anew with MiXCR; each CDR3 protein has one entry. The sample has 500,000 to 550,000 distinct CDR3 sequences, around 24% seen once. The CDR3 sequence is 14 residues long. CDR1 and CDR2 (germline): SQVTM, ANQGSEA. V was clipped by 8 bases and J by 5 bases, with 21 bases between them. The sample was also reused in another study, on T cells of mothers and their children. That source reports: Related mother-child pairs shared slightly more overlap than unrelated pairs, but the difference was non-significant.

This TCR came from a boy aged 10-17 years in good health. Sequenced input: blood. The chain links TRBV29-1 to TRBJ1-1; possible D gene TRBD1, 6 bases. The CDR3 DNA sequence: TGCAGCCCCTCGGGGCGGGGGGCAAGTACTGAAGCTTTCTTT. Translated: CSPSGRGASTEAFF.